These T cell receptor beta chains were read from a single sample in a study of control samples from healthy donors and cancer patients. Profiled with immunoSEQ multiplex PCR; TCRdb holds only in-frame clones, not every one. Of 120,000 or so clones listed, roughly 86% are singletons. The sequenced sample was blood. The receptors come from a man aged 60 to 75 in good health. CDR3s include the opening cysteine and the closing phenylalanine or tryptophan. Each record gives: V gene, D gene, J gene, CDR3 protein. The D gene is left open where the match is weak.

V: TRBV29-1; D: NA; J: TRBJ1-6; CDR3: CSVEDSGADSPLHF
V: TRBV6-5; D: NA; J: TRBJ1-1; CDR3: CASRLTVNTEAFF
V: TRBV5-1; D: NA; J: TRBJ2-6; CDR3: CASSLGQSSSGANVLTF
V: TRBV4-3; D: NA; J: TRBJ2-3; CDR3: CASSQLGTDTQYF
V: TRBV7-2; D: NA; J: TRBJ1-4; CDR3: CASSFAATNEKLFF
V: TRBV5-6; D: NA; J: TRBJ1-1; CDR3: CASSLEEGLEAFF
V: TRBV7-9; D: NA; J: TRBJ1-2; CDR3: CASSLAAGQIVGYTF
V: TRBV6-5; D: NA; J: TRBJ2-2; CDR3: CASSYSRGLGELFF
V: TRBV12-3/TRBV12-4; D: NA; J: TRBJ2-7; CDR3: CASSLLGREQYF
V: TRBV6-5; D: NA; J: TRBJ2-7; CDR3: CASRGTTYEQYF
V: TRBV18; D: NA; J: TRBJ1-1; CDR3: CASSPQGLNTEAFF
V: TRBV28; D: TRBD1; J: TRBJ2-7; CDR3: CASTPPGGHGSYEQYF
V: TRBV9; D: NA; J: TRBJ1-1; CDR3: CASSVAQNTEAFF
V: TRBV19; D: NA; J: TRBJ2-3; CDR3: CASQRASTDTQYF
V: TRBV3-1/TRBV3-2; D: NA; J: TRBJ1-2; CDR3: CASSQNGRNNADTF
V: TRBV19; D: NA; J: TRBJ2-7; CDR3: CASSRGAQESYEQYF
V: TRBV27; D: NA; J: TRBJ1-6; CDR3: CASSFGTNSYNSPLHF
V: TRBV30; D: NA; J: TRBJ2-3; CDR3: CAWSASSDTQYF
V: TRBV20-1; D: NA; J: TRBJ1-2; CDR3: CSIYTSYGYTF
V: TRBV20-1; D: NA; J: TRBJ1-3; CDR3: CSASSGNTIYF
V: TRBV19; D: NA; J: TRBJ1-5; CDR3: CASSPAVGGNQPQHF
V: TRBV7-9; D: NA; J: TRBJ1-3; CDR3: CASRPGPVSGNTIYF
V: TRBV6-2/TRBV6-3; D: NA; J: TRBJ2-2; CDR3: CASSYEGTNTGELFF
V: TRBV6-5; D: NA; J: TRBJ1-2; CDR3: CASSYEGTYGYTF
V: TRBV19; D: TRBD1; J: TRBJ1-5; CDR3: CASSRGTGANQPQHF
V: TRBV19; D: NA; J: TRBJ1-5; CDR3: CASSLLNQPQHF
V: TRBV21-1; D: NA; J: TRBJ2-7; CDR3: CASSKDRGDEQYF
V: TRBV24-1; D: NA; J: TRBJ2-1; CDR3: CATSDPGTRGNNEQFF
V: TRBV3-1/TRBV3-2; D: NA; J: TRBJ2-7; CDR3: CASSQIDSDYEQYF